This entry features one TCR beta chain sequence. Its antigen remains unknown. V gave up 2 bases and J gave up 5 bases, with 15 bases separating them. The CDR3 runs 15 residues. Germline loops: CDR1 SGHRS, CDR2 YFSETQ. This sample is part of a study of cytomegalovirus exposure and HLA in healthy donors. General study findings and limits: Earlier analysis yielded a pattern in which most TCR beta V segments were productive about 90% or about 30% of the time. A link between a missense DCLRE1C variant and TCR beta V- and J-gene trimming emerged from a later analysis. Among the most significant clusters, several appeared linked to common viral pathogens in a later analysis.

Vbeta (60) and Jbeta (13) primers were used in the PCR. Profiled with immunoSEQ multiplex PCR; TCRdb holds only in-frame clones, not every one. The sample lists some 140,000 clones, roughly four fifths seen once, with about 8.1% in the top ten. V is TRBV5-1 and J is TRBJ2-3; possibly TRBD2 for D (6 bases). Sequences were obtained from PBMCs. The receptor's source is a woman aged 45 to 65 in good health and CMV-seropositive. For the CDR3, the DNA is TGCGCCAGCAGCTTACTAGCACCCATAAGAGATACGCAGTATTTT. Protein product: CASSLLAPIRDTQYF.